This TCR beta chain stems from a study of cytomegalovirus exposure and HLA in healthy donors. This clone came up once. Its antigen is as yet unknown. From germline, CDR1 is SGHAT and CDR2 FQNNGV. The CDR3 spans 12 residues. Trimming left V 2 bases short and J 7 bases short, with 5 bases between. General observations from the study: Diagnosis of cytomegalovirus status made by the classifier reportedly showed high specificity and sensitivity. TCR beta chain V- and J-gene trimming was linked, in a later analysis, to a missense variant in DCLRE1C.

PCR primers comprised 60 Vbeta and 13 Jbeta primers. Only in-frame clones appear in the TCRdb table, and some are missing; sequencing was by immunoSEQ multiplex PCR. The sample carries about 110,000 clones, 75% recorded once. The TCR originated in a male donor in good health and CMV-seropositive. The rearrangement joins TRBV11-2 to TRBJ1-4; D remains unclear. What was sequenced was PBMCs. The CDR3 DNA reads TGTGCCAGCAGCTTATACGGTGAAAAACTGTTTTTT. This codes for CASSLYGEKLFF.